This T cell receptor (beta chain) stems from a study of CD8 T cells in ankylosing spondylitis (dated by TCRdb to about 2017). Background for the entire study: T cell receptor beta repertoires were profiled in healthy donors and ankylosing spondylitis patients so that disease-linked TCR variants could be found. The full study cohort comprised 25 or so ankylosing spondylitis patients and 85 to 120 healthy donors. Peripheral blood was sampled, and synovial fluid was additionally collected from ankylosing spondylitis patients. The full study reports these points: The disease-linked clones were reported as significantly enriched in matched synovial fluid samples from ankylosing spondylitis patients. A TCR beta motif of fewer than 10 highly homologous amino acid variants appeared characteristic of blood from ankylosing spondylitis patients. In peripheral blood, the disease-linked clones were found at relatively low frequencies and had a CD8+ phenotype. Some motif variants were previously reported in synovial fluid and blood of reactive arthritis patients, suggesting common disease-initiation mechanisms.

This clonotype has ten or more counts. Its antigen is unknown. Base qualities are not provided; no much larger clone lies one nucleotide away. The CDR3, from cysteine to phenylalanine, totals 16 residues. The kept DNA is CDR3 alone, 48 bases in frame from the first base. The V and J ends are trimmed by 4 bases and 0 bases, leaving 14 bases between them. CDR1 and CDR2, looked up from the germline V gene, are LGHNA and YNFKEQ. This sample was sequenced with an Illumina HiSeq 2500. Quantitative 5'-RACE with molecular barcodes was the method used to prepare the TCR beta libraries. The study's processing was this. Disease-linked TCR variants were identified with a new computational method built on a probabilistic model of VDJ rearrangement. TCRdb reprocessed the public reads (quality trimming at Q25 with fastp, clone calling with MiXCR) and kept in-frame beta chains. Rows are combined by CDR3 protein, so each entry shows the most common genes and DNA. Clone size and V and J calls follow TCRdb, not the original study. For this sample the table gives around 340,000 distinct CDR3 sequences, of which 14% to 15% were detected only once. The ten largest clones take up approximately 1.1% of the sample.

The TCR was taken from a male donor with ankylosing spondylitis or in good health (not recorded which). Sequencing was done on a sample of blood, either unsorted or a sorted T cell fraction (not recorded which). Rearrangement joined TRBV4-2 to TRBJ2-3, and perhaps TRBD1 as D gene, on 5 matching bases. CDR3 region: CASSLGRQTSTDTQYF. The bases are TGTGCCAGCAGCCTTGGTAGACAGACGAGCACAGATACGCAGTATTTT.